The 10 T cell receptor beta chains in this list originate from one sample, sequenced in a study of human T cells and chemical hapten exposure. TCRdb itself ran the RACE reads through MiXCR, one entry per CDR3 protein. The sample has some 180,000 distinct CDR3 sequences, under 25% seen once; the top ten hold about 7%. Time point denoted: patch test 1, 2 weeks after DPC sensitization. Treatment in this sample: therapeutic diphenylcyclopropenone sensitization with weekly scalp DPC. Sample: whole blood, taken in connection with sensitization to the hapten diphenylcyclopropenone (DPC). Source of these receptors: a woman between 45 and 60 years old with alopecia areata. Some clones in this sample may be carry-over from other donors' samples.

This clonotype was seen more than once but under ten times. V gene TRBV27 combines with J gene TRBJ1-1; D remains unclear. V was cut by 8 bases and J by 7 bases, with 17 bases left in between. In germline, CDR1 is MNHEY, CDR2 SMNVEV (reference sequence). The CDR3 sequence is 13 residues long. CDR3 region: CASLILGRDEAFF. The CDR3 DNA reads as TGTGCCAGCCTTATCCTCGGACGGGATGAAGCTTTCTTT.

The rearrangement joins TRBV10-3 to TRBJ1-2; tentatively, D is TRBD1 (6 bases). V lost 5 bases to trimming and J lost 2 bases, with 12 bases between them. The CDR3 is 14 amino acids. Germline CDR1 and CDR2: ENHRY and SYGVKD. CDR3 nucleotides: TGTGCCATCAGTCCTGCGGGACACAACTATGGCTACACCTTC. It is translated as CAISPAGHNYGYTF.

The chain uses TRBV24-1 and TRBJ2-2; 7 bases are a match to TRBD1. V dropped 7 bases and J dropped 4; count of bases not matched to a gene: 2. This CDR3 is 13 amino acids long. Germline V CDR1 and CDR2: KGHDR, SFDVKD. This CDR3 reads CATRGQATGELFF. CDR3 coding DNA: TGTGCCACCAGAGGACAGGCCACCGGGGAGCTGTTTTTT.

The rearrangement uses TRBV7-9 and TRBJ2-5, with D tentatively TRBD2 (5 bases). V lost 5 bases and J 4 bases, leaving 11 bases between the germline ends. Germline V gene data show CDR1 as SEHNR and CDR2 as FQNEAQ (reference sequence). This CDR3 has 13 amino acids. CDR3 protein: CASSPGVIETQYF. CDR3 DNA: TGTGCCAGCAGCCCCGGGGTGATAGAGACCCAGTACTTC.

This clonotype was detected a few times. The rearrangement uses TRBV2 and TRBJ2-1; 8 positions match TRBD2. The CDR3 loop spans 15 amino acids. CDR1 is SNHLY, CDR2 FYNNEI, per germline. The V segment lost 2 bases and the J segment 4 bases; nucleotides outside the gene matches: 4. The CDR3 is CASSESSGAYNEQFF. The CDR3 nucleotides read TGTGCCAGCAGTGAAAGTAGCGGGGCTTACAATGAGCAGTTCTTC. Complete variable domain (other parts from reference TRBV2 and TRBJ2-1): EPEVTQTPSHQVTQMGQEVILRCVPISNHLYFYWYRQILGQKVEFLVSFYNNEISEKSEIFDDQFSVERPDGSNFTLKIRSTKLEDSAMYFCASSESSGAYNEQFFGPGTRLTVL.

This clonotype came up a few times. The chain combines TRBV7-8 with TRBJ2-5; D is possibly TRBD2 (5 bases). Germline assignment: CDR1 SGHVS and CDR2 FQNEAQ. V was shortened by 8 bases and J by 0 bases, with 7 bases between the two germline ends. The CDR3 has 12 residues. The CDR3 DNA reads TGTGCCAGCGCGGGTTACCAAGAGACCCAGTACTTC. Amino acid sequence: CASAGYQETQYF.

This clonotype was detected a few times. The chain is built from TRBV29-1 and TRBJ2-2, with D unresolved. The CDR3 has 11 residues. The V end was cut by 3 bases, the J end by 7 bases, with 6 bases between. Germline V lookup: CDR1 SQVTM, CDR2 ANQGSEA. CDR3 sequence: CSVEHYGELFF. Written as DNA, the CDR3 is TGCAGCGTTGAGCACTACGGGGAGCTGTTTTTT.

The chain employs TRBV28 and TRBJ2-5, with D perhaps TRBD1 or TRBD2 (5 bases each). The CDR3 covers 16 residues. Trimming took off 6 bases at V and 5 bases at J, with 22 bases between the two ends. The germline CDR1 and CDR2 sequences are MDHEN and SYDVKM. This chain's CDR3 is CASSLNRDALGETQYF. CDR3 coding DNA: TGTGCCAGCAGCTTAAACCGGGACGCGCTGGGTGAGACCCAGTACTTC.

A few counts support this clonotype. The V call is TRBV7-9, the J call TRBJ1-6; D is ambiguous. This CDR3 is 15 amino acids long. Germline V gene sequence: CDR1 SEHNR, CDR2 FQNEAQ (reference sequence). V was cut by 0 bases and J by 8 bases, with 11 bases left in between. The CDR3 loop is CASSLATGSHSPLHF. The CDR3, as DNA: TGTGCCAGCAGCTTAGCCACGGGTTCCCATTCACCCCTCCACTTT.

V usage is TRBV20-1 and J usage is TRBJ2-7; 8 bases agree with TRBD1. Germline V gives CDR1 DFQATT, CDR2 SNEGSKA (reference sequence). This CDR3 region has 15 residues. The V segment lost 6 bases and the J segment 0 bases; nucleotides outside the gene matches: 10. Here the CDR3 DNA reads TGCAGTGCCGTACCCCCGACAGGGGACTCCTACGAGCAGTACTTC. Its protein product is CSAVPPTGDSYEQYF.